One TCR beta chain is described in this entry. This sample is drawn from a study of blood T cell repertoires in COVID-19. The protocol was immunoSEQ multiplex PCR, while the TCRdb copy is restricted to in-frame clones and leaves out a portion. The sample yields 60,000 to 70,000 clones, around 86% seen once. The ends lost 1 base at V and 0 bases at J; junction bases unmatched: 11. The germline gives CDR1 LGHDT, CDR2 YNNKEL (reference sequence). CDR3 length equals 18 residues. The rearrangement links TRBV3-1 (or the pseudogene TRBV3-2) to TRBJ2-5, with 7 nucleotides matching TRBD2. This sequence originates from a middle-aged man with COVID-19, enrolled during active disease. Source material: peripheral blood. CDR3 amino acids: CASSQGDGAGIYQETQYF. DNA of the CDR3: TGTGCCAGCAGCCAAGGGGACGGAGCGGGGATATACCAAGAGACCCAGTACTTC.